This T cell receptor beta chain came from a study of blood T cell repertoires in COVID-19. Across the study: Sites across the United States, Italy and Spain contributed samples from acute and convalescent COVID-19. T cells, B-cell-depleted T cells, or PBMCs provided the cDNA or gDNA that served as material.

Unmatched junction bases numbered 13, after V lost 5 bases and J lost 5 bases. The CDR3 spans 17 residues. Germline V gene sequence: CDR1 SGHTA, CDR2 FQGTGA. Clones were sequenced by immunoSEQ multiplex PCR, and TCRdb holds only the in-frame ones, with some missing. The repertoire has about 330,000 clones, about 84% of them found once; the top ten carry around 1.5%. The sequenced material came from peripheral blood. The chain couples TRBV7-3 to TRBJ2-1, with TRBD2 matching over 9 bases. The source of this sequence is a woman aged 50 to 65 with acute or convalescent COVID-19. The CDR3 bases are TGTGCCAGCAGCCCAACCCCTTCGACTAGCGGACACAATGAGCAGTTCTTC. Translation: CASSPTPSTSGHNEQFF.